The sequence of this T cell receptor beta chain was determined in a study of T cell responses to AZD1222 COVID-19 vaccine. Study-level points and caveats: Researchers took repertoire samples only after the peak T cell response had come. Unmutated regions of variants are reportedly targeted by nearly half of spike-specific TCRs. Only six AZD1222 recipients tested seropositive at baseline.

Second doses were pooled across both intervals (about 4 or about 12 weeks). Details on this clone: Its antigen is currently unknown.

Profiled with immunoSEQ multiplex PCR; TCRdb holds only in-frame clones, not every one. The table shows some 50,000 clones, with roughly 90% occurring only once. There are 13 residues in the CDR3. Germline CDR1 and CDR2: SGHRS and YFSETQ. Trimming shortened V by 0 bases and J by 2 bases, and 5 bases separated the two germline ends. The chain links TRBV5-1 to TRBJ2-5, with D unclear. The source was peripheral blood, collected 28 days after the second AZD1222 dose. This TCR derives from an adult who received the AZD1222 COVID-19 vaccine. The CDR3 region is CASSLGQQETQYF. The CDR3 region has the DNA TGCGCCAGCAGCTTGGGGCAGCAAGAGACCCAGTACTTC.